This T cell receptor beta chain comes out of a study of blood T cell repertoires in COVID-19. Sequenced by immunoSEQ multiplex PCR; TCRdb stores in-frame clones only, minus some. The table includes 200,000 or so clones, around four fifths detected once. Trimming cost V 4 bases and J 5 bases; bases outside gene matches: 1. The CDR3 covers 13 residues. CDR1 is WSHSY, CDR2 SAAADI, per germline. Sequencing was done on a sample of peripheral blood. The sequence derives from a woman over 75 with COVID-19, enrolled during active disease. The V call is TRBV10-2, the J call TRBJ1-2; 10 nucleotides align to TRBD1. The chain's CDR3 is CASSVGQGYGYTF. CDR3 sequence (DNA): TGCGCCAGCAGTGTGGGACAGGGGTATGGCTACACCTTC.